Reported below is one T cell receptor (beta chain). This specimen comes from a study of T cell changes during pregnancy in multiple sclerosis. Only in-frame clones appear in the TCRdb table, and some are missing; sequencing was by immunoSEQ multiplex PCR. Found here are about 89,000 clones, approximately 95% of them singletons; the top ten hold around 1.7%. Trimming shortened V by 1 base and J by 0 bases, and 8 bases separated the two germline ends. Germline CDR1 and CDR2: SGHRS and YFSETQ. The CDR3 is 15 amino acids. Sequenced here: peripheral blood, sampled after pregnancy. The chain has TRBV5-1 and TRBJ1-3; D uncertain. This clonotype was obtained from a female donor in good health, enrolled as a control in a pregnancy study. CDR3 in DNA: TGCGCCAGCAGCTTGCTAGGTAGCTCTGGAAACACCATATATTTT. Amino acid sequence: CASSLLGSSGNTIYF.